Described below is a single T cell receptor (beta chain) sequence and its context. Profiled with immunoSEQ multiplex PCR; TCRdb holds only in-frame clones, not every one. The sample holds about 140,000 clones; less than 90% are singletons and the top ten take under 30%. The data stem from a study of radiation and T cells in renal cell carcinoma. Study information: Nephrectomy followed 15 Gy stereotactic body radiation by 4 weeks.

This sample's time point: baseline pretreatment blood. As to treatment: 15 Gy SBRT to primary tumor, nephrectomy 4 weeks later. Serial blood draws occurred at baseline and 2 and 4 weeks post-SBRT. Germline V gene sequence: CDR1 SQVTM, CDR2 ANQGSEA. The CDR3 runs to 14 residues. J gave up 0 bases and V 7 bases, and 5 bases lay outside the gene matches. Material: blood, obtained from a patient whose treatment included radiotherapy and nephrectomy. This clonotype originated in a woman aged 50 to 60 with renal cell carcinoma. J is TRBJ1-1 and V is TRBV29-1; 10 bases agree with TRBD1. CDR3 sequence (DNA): TGCAGCGCAAGGACAGGGGGTGTGAACACTGAAGCTTTCTTT. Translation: CSARTGGVNTEAFF.